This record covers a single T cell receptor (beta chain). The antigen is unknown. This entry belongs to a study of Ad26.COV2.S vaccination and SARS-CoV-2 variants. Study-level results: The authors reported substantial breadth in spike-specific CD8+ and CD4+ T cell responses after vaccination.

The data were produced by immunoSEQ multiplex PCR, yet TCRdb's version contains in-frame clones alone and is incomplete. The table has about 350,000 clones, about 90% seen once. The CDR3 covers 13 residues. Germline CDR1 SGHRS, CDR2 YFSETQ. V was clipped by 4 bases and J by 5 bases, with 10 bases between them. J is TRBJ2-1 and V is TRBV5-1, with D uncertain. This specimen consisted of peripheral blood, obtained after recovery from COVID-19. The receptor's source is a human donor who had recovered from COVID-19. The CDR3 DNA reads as TGCGCCAGCAGCCTAAACCTGGACAATGAGCAGTTCTTC. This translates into CASSLNLDNEQFF.